The 23 T cell receptor beta chains below come from one sample, sequenced in a study of T cell responses to AZD1222 COVID-19 vaccine. Here immunoSEQ multiplex PCR was the method, and the copy in TCRdb shows in-frame clones only, minus some. The table shows tens of thousands of clones, with about nine tenths occurring only once. The sample consisted of peripheral blood, taken 28 days after the second AZD1222 dose. These receptors were collected from an adult who received the AZD1222 COVID-19 vaccine.

This sequence joins TRBV3-1 (or the pseudogene TRBV3-2) and TRBJ1-2; 9 nucleotides line up with TRBD1. The CDR3 contains 14 residues. The J segment lost 7 bases and the V segment lost 4 bases, leaving 7 bases of the junction unmatched. Germline V gene data show CDR1 as LGHDT and CDR2 as YNNKEL (reference sequence). CDR3 region: CASSPTGGLGGYTF. The CDR3 DNA reads TGTGCCAGCAGCCCTACAGGGGGCCTAGGTGGCTACACCTTC.

The chain carries TRBV27 and TRBJ2-7; the match to TRBD1 covers 8 bases. The V segment lost 5 bases and the J segment 4 bases; nucleotides outside the gene matches: 4. CDR1 MNHEY and CDR2 SMNVEV come from the germline V gene (reference sequence). This CDR3 spans 13 amino acids. The CDR3 here is CASSTRQGYEQYF. The CDR3 region has the DNA TGTGCCAGCAGTACTCGACAGGGGTACGAGCAGTACTTC.

This chain links TRBV28 with TRBJ2-7, with 12 positions matching TRBD2. CDR1 and CDR2 from the germline V gene are MDHEN and SYDVKM. Trimming cost V 4 bases and J 2 bases; bases outside gene matches: 18. The CDR3 has 20 amino acids. The CDR3 DNA follows: TGTGCCAGCAGTTCCAGCCACTCGACTAGCGGGAGTCCTGTCCCCTACGAGCAGTACTTC. It encodes CASSSSHSTSGSPVPYEQYF. Full variable domain (rest looked up from reference TRBV28 and TRBJ2-7): DVKVTQSSRYLVKRTGEKVFLECVQDMDHENMFWYRQDPGLGLRLIYFSYDVKMKEKGDIPEGYSVSREKKERFSLILESASTNQTSMYLCASSSSHSTSGSPVPYEQYFGPGTRLTVT.

The chain couples TRBV30 to TRBJ1-1; D remains unclear. The CDR3 is made up of 13 amino acids. Germline CDR1 is GTSNPN and CDR2 is SVGIG (reference sequence). V lost 4 bases and J 0 bases, leaving 9 bases between the germline ends. The CDR3 region is CAWTRVLNTEAFF. The CDR3 DNA is TGTGCCTGGACGAGGGTGTTGAACACTGAAGCTTTCTTT.

The chain joins TRBV15 to TRBJ1-1; TRBD1 might be the D (6 bases). The germline V and J ends were trimmed by 0 bases and 2 bases, with 10 bases remaining between them. The CDR3 length is 15 residues. CDR1 is LNHNV and CDR2 is YYDKDF in the germline V gene (reference sequence). CDR3: CATSREVRGNTEAFF. CDR3 nucleotides: TGTGCCACCAGCAGAGAAGTCAGGGGAAACACTGAAGCTTTCTTT.

The chain carries TRBV4-2 and TRBJ2-1; a possible D gene is TRBD1 (5 bases). This CDR3 is built from 14 residues. Trimming removed 2 bases at V and 4 bases at J, with 9 bases between. The germline CDR1 and CDR2 sequences are LGHNA and YNFKEQ. The CDR3 DNA follows: TGTGCCAGCAGCCAATCCAGACAGTACAATGAGCAGTTCTTC. Translation gives CASSQSRQYNEQFF.

The chain recombines TRBV19 with TRBJ1-1, with a tentative D call TRBD1 (5 bases). Trimming shortened V by 5 bases and J by 4 bases, and 17 bases separated the two germline ends. CDR1 and CDR2 (germline): LNHDA, SQIVND (reference sequence). The CDR3 runs to 15 residues. In DNA, the CDR3 is TGTGCCAGTAGTTCCCCCCGGGGACTGAGCACTGAAGCTTTCTTT. Translated: CASSSPRGLSTEAFF.

The genes are TRBV4-3 and TRBJ1-1; D possibly corresponds to TRBD1 (6 bases). V lost 0 bases and J lost 2, with 10 bases in between. Germline lookup yields CDR1 LGHNA and CDR2 YSLEER. CDR3 length equals 15 residues. CDR3 sequence: CASSQDRGGNTEAFF. CDR3 DNA: TGCGCCAGCAGCCAAGACAGGGGAGGTAACACTGAAGCTTTCTTT.

V and J are TRBV6-5 and TRBJ1-5, with 7 bases fitting TRBD1. The CDR3 runs to 15 residues. Germline-derived CDR1 and CDR2 are MNHEY and SVGAGI. After removal of 0 bases from V and 7 bases from J, the junction contained 6 bases not matched to a gene. The CDR3 sequence: CASSYSGQFGQPQHF. The CDR3 DNA reads as TGTGCCAGCAGTTACTCGGGACAGTTTGGACAGCCCCAGCATTTT.

This chain uses TRBV18 with TRBJ2-4, with 7 bases that match TRBD1. CDR1 and CDR2 (germline): KGHSH, LQKENI. The CDR3 covers 15 residues. Losses at the gene ends were 3 bases for V and 6 bases for J; bases not matched to a gene: 8. CDR3 coding DNA: TGTGCCAGCTCACCGTACAGGGGTGAGGGAAACATTCAGTACTTC. Protein: CASSPYRGEGNIQYF.

The V call is TRBV6-2 or TRBV6-3, the J call TRBJ1-3; TRBD1 might be the D (5 bases). This CDR3 is built from 14 residues. CDR1 is MNHEY, CDR2 SVGEGT, per germline. Deletions cut 5 bases from V and 0 bases from J, with 8 bases between. The CDR3 loop is CASSPRVSGNTIYF. Here the CDR3 DNA reads TGTGCCAGCAGTCCCAGGGTCTCTGGAAACACCATATATTTT.

The chain is built from TRBV5-1 and TRBJ1-1; the D gene is possibly TRBD1 (6 bases). Germline CDR1 reads SGHRS; CDR2 reads YFSETQ. The CDR3 covers 17 residues. V lost 1 base to trimming and J lost 1 base, with 17 bases between them. CDR3 coding DNA: TGCGCCAGCAGCTTGAACTCAGGGGTTTTCCCGAACACTGAAGCTTTCTTT. This codes for CASSLNSGVFPNTEAFF.

The chain links TRBV7-9 to TRBJ1-1; tentatively, D is TRBD1 (5 bases). Per germline, CDR1 SEHNR and CDR2 FQNEAQ (reference sequence). CDR3 length equals 13 residues. V shed 3 bases and J shed 6 bases, with 11 bases lying between them. In DNA, the CDR3 is TGTGCCAGCAGCTTCCTGAGGGGCCCTGAAGCTTTCTTT. Its translation: CASSFLRGPEAFF.

The chain employs TRBV5-1 and TRBJ1-2; 8 nucleotides line up with TRBD1. The germline gives CDR1 SGHRS, CDR2 YFSETQ. V trimming: 7 bases; J trimming: 4 bases; junction bases outside the gene matches: 12. The CDR3 contains 15 residues. CDR3 residues: CASQTTQGVLYGYTF. In DNA form, the CDR3 reads TGCGCCAGCCAGACAACACAGGGGGTGCTCTATGGCTACACCTTC.

The chain is built from TRBV4-3 and TRBJ2-5; 12 nucleotides align to TRBD2. The CDR3 sequence is 16 residues long. V shed 3 bases and J 1 base; nucleotides not matched to a gene: 3. Germline CDR1 and CDR2: LGHNA and YSLEER. The CDR3 bases are TGCGCCAGCAGCCAGTGGACTAGCGGGACCCAAGAGACCCAGTACTTC. It is translated as CASSQWTSGTQETQYF.

Notes on this clone: The junction does not match germline at one end; this may be a read error. The chain is built from TRBV7-7 and TRBJ2-7; tentatively, D is TRBD2 (5 bases). CDR3 length: 15 amino acids. Germline values: CDR1 SSHAT, CDR2 FNYEAQ (reference sequence). The chain's CDR3 is CASSLAYGRDYEQYF. The CDR3 region has the DNA TGTGCTAGCAGCTTAGCGTACGGACGCGACTACGAGCAGTACTTC.

This clone was seen a few times. The rearrangement links TRBV6-4 to TRBJ2-1, with TRBD2 identical over 9 bases. Trimming cost V 0 bases and J 0 bases; bases outside gene matches: 0. Germline assignment: CDR1 MRHNA and CDR2 SNTAGT. CDR3 length: 16 amino acids. The CDR3 nucleotides read TGTGCCAGCAGTGACTCTAGCGGGAGCTCCTACAATGAGCAGTTCTTC. Residues: CASSDSSGSSYNEQFF.

This rearrangement joins TRBV19 to TRBJ2-2; 7 nucleotides align to TRBD1. The CDR3 contains 15 residues. Germline CDR1 reads LNHDA; CDR2 reads SQIVND (reference sequence). With 4 bases clipped from V and 2 bases from J, the junction kept 4 bases outside the gene matches. The CDR3 reads CASSRDSRNTGELFF. The CDR3 DNA sequence: TGTGCCAGTAGTAGGGACAGCCGTAACACCGGGGAGCTGTTTTTT.

The CDR3 DNA is TGTGCCAGCAGTCTCTATCGGGAGTACGAGCAGTACTTC. Its protein product is CASSLYREYEQYF. V usage is TRBV6-5 and J usage is TRBJ2-7, with D possibly matching TRBD2 (6 bases). The CDR3 is 13 residues long. The germline gives CDR1 MNHEY, CDR2 SVGAGI. Trimming shortened V by 5 bases and J by 4 bases, and 12 bases separated the two germline ends.

The chain joins TRBV15 to TRBJ1-1; D is possibly TRBD1 (5 bases). The CDR3 runs to 17 residues. CDR1 and CDR2 from the germline V gene are LNHNV and YYDKDF (reference sequence). Trimming removed 1 base from V and 3 bases from J, with 18 bases in between. CDR3 in amino acids: CATSRVGQGVSDTEAFF. CDR3 bases: TGTGCCACCAGCAGAGTCGGGCAGGGAGTGTCGGACACTGAAGCTTTCTTT.

The rearrangement links TRBV6-5 to TRBJ2-7; 7 positions match TRBD1. Germline values: CDR1 MNHEY, CDR2 SVGAGI. After removal of 6 bases from V and 3 bases from J, the junction contained 5 bases not matched to a gene. This CDR3 has 13 amino acids. CDR3 loop: CASRDRRHYEQYF. The CDR3 nucleotides read TGTGCCAGCAGGGACAGGCGCCACTACGAGCAGTACTTC.

This sequence joins TRBV3-1 (or the pseudogene TRBV3-2) and TRBJ2-1; D not resolved. V was trimmed by 3 bases and J by 4 bases, leaving 13 bases between them. The germline CDR1 and CDR2 sequences are LGHDT and YNNKEL (reference sequence). This CDR3 spans 15 amino acids. The CDR3 nucleotides are TGTGCCAGCAGCCAGTTCACCGTCAGGTACAATGAGCAGTTCTTC. This sequence encodes CASSQFTVRYNEQFF.

This chain uses TRBV7-2 with TRBJ2-7; TRBD2 aligns across 9 bases. J lost 5 bases, V lost 5 bases, and 10 bases had no gene match. This CDR3 spans 15 amino acids. Germline-derived CDR1 and CDR2 are SGHTA and FQGNSA. CDR3 bases: TGTGCCAGCAGCCTTTGGACTAGCGCGGCGGACGAGCAGTACTTC. Translating it yields CASSLWTSAADEQYF. Together with reference TRBV7-2 and TRBJ2-7, the CDR3 gives the full variable domain: GAGVSQSPSNKVTEKGKDVELRCDPISGHTALYWYRQSLGQGLEFLIYFQGNSAPDKSGLPSDRFSAERTGGSVSTLTIQRTQQEDSAVYLCASSLWTSAADEQYFGPGTRLTVT.